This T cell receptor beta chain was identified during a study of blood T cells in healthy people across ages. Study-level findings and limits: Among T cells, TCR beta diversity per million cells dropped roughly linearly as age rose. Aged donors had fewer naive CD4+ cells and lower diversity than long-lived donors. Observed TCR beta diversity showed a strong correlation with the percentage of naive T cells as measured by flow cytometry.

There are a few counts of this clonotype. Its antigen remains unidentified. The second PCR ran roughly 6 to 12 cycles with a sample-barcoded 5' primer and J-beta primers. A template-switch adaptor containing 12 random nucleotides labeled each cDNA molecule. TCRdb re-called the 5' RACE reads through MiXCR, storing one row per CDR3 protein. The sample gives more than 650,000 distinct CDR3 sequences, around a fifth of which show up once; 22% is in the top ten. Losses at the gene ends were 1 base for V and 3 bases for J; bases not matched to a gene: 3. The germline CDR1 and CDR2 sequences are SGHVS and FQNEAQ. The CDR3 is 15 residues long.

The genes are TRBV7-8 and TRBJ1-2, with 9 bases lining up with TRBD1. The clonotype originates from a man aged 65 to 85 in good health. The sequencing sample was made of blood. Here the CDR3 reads CASSLGWTGDYGYTF. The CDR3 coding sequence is TGTGCCAGCAGCTTAGGTTGGACAGGGGACTATGGCTACACCTTC. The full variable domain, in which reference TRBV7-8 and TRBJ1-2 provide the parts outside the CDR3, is GAGVSQSPRYKVAKRGQDVALRCDPISGHVSLFWYQQALGQGPEFLTYFQNEAQLDKSGLPSDRFFAERPEGSVSTLKIQRTQQEDSAVYLCASSLGWTGDYGYTFGSGTRLTVV.